These T cell receptor beta chains were read from a single sample in a study of T cell repertoires in cytomegalovirus infection. Each CDR3 protein is one row after TCRdb ran MiXCR on the reads. The table lists approximately 630,000 distinct CDR3 sequences, around 24% of them singletons, with roughly 8% in the top ten. The sample consisted of CD8+ T cells from PBMCs. The receptors originated from a human donor in good health (CMV status not recorded). Some clones in this sample may be carry-over from other donors' samples. Both conserved end residues are part of each CDR3. A D gene is named only where the DNA matches it firmly. A row's size may be missing; if present it is once, few, many or a size class.

j_gene,d_gene,len,abundance,v_gene,CDR3nt,CDR3aa
TRBJ1-1,NA,15,few,TRBV20-1,TGCAGTGCTAGGGACGCCCTTGGGGAGAACACTGAAGCTTTCTTT,CSARDALGENTEAFF
TRBJ1-1,NA,13,few,TRBV7-9,TGTGCCAGCAGCTTAGCGCTGGGGAGAAGGGCTTTCTTT,CASSLALGRRAFF
TRBJ1-5,NA,13,NA,TRBV15,TGTGCCACCAGCACATCTAGGGGGCAGCCCCAGCATTTT,CATSTSRGQPQHF
TRBJ1-1,NA,17,many,TRBV4-1,TGCGCCAGCAGCCAAGAACTCTCTCATAACATGAACACTGAAGCTTTCTTT,CASSQELSHNMNTEAFF
TRBJ2-1,TRBD1,16,NA,TRBV12-3/TRBV12-4,TGTGCCAGCAGCCTTGTAGAGGGACAGGGCCCCCCGGGCCGGTTCTTC,CASSLVEGQGPPGRFF
TRBJ2-3,TRBD2,15,few,TRBV29-1,TGCAGCGTTGAAGATAGGGGCGGGGGGATGGATACGCAGTATTTT,CSVEDRGGGMDTQYF
TRBJ2-1,NA,15,NA,TRBV13,TGTGCCAGCAGCTCCCCGCCTGGCGGGGTCAATGAGCAGTTCTTC,CASSSPPGGVNEQFF
TRBJ1-2,NA,10,many,TRBV7-2,TGTGCCAGCAGCCAGAATGGCTACACCTTC,CASSQNGYTF
TRBJ2-4,TRBD2,17,few,TRBV19,TGTGCCAGTAGGATGACTAGCGGGGTATTCCAGAGCAACATTCAGTACTTC,CASRMTSGVFQSNIQYF
TRBJ1-2,TRBD1,16,many,TRBV7-2,TGTGCCAGCAGCTTACCTCTCGGGACAGGGGGCTATGGCTACACCTTC,CASSLPLGTGGYGYTF
TRBJ2-1,NA,15,many,TRBV7-2,TGTGCCAGCAGCTTAGGTGCCTCCACCTACAATGAGCAGTTCTTC,CASSLGASTYNEQFF
TRBJ1-1,TRBD1,15,NA,TRBV2,TGTGCCAGCAGTCAGCCACAGGGGGTCTTGACTGAAGCTTTCTTT,CASSQPQGVLTEAFF
TRBJ2-5,TRBD1,16,NA,TRBV7-4,TGTGCCAGCGGAGGACAGGGGGTAATGTACCAAGAGACCCAGTACTTC,CASGGQGVMYQETQYF
TRBJ2-4,NA,10,NA,TRBV12-5,TGTGCTAGTGGCCCCGGACCCGCCGACTTC,CASGPGPADF
TRBJ1-5,NA,14,NA,TRBV28,TGTGCCAGCGGTTTACTGGGTAGCAATCAGCCCCAGCATTTT,CASGLLGSNQPQHF
TRBJ1-1,NA,14,many,TRBV12-3/TRBV12-4,TGTGCCAGCCTCTTTACGGGCAGCAACACTGAAGCTTTCTTT,CASLFTGSNTEAFF
TRBJ2-1,NA,14,few,TRBV27,TGTGCCAGCGGCCCCGGGACAACCTACAATGAGCAGTTCTTC,CASGPGTTYNEQFF
TRBJ2-2,TRBD2,15,NA,TRBV28,TGTGCCAGCACCGGTGGGGGGGCGAACACCGGGGAGCTGTTTTTT,CASTGGGANTGELFF
TRBJ2-3,NA,16,few,TRBV6-6,TGTGCCAGCAGTTACTTATCGGGGGTAGGAACAGATACGCAGTATTTT,CASSYLSGVGTDTQYF
TRBJ1-1,NA,13,NA,TRBV19,TGTGCCAGTACCATGGGCCCCGGACAGAAGACTTTCTTT,CASTMGPGQKTFF
TRBJ2-3,NA,16,few,TRBV6-2/TRBV6-3,TGTGCCAGCAGTTACTCGAGTCGGGCCTACACAGATACGCAGTATTTT,CASSYSSRAYTDTQYF
TRBJ2-3,NA,17,NA,TRBV2,TGTGCCAGCAGTGAATGGGTCCTTCAGGACCGCACAGATACGCAGTATTTT,CASSEWVLQDRTDTQYF
TRBJ1-5,NA,15,few,TRBV10-2,TGCGCCAGCAGTTCGACAGGTCATAGCAATCAGCCCCAGCATTTT,CASSSTGHSNQPQHF
TRBJ1-4,TRBD1,17,NA,TRBV20-1,TGCAGTGCTAGAGTTCGGGGGACAGGGGATTCTAATGAAAAACTGTTTTTT,CSARVRGTGDSNEKLFF
TRBJ2-3,TRBD1,15,NA,TRBV19,TGTGCCAGTAGTATGACAGGGGGCGGCGCAGATACGCAGTATTTT,CASSMTGGGADTQYF
TRBJ2-3,TRBD2,16,few,TRBV29-1,TGCAGCGTTGGAGCCCCAGCGGGGGCCGACACAGATACGCAGTATTTT,CSVGAPAGADTDTQYF
TRBJ2-1,NA,18,NA,TRBV12-3/TRBV12-4,TGTGCCAGCAGTTTCAATATAGTGGGAGTCAGCTCCTACAATGAGCAGTTCTTC,CASSFNIVGVSSYNEQFF
TRBJ2-7,TRBD1,16,many,TRBV7-2,TGTGCCAGCAGCCAGTTTGGGACAGGTAAACGGTCCGAGCAGTACTTC,CASSQFGTGKRSEQYF